The clone carrying this T cell receptor beta chain was recorded a few times. The antigen is not known. This entry is derived from a study of OX40 agonist ivuxolimab in advanced cancers. Study in general: Hepatocellular carcinoma, melanoma, renal cell or head and neck cancer occurred in dose-escalation patients.

Study-wide points: Expansion of clones was among the lowest in partial responders at 0.1-3.0 mg/kg.

Data came from immunoSEQ multiplex PCR; TCRdb stores just in-frame clones and leaves some out. Of 67,000 or so clones in the sample, roughly 90% are singletons; the top ten hold roughly 1%. Sequenced here: CD4+ or CD8+ T cells sorted from blood, sampled in a trial of the OX40 agonist ivuxolimab. The receptor was derived from an adult with an advanced solid tumor such as melanoma, head and neck, liver or kidney cancer.

The CDR3 protein is CASSQDGGGATGELFF. The CDR3 bases are TGTGCCAGCAGCCAAGATGGCGGGGGGGCCACCGGGGAGCTGTTTTTT. This chain uses TRBV4-2 with TRBJ2-2; the match to TRBD2 covers 9 bases. CDR1 is LGHNA and CDR2 is YNFKEQ in the germline V gene. The CDR3 loop spans 16 amino acids. With 0 bases clipped from V and 4 bases from J, the junction kept 3 bases outside the gene matches.